Listed below are T cell receptor beta chains from one sample, sequenced in a study of CD8+ T cells in alopecia areata. Data came from immunoSEQ multiplex PCR; TCRdb stores just in-frame clones and leaves some out. The sample has about 15,000 clones, almost 60% seen once; the top ten hold approximately 13%. Sequences were obtained from skin. All receptors derive from a human donor with alopecia areata. The CDR3 runs from the conserved cysteine through the conserved F or W. The D gene is left open where the match is weak. Size is stated for part of the rows, as once, few or many counts, or as a class when the clone is expanded.

v_gene,abundance,d_gene,j_gene,CDR3nt,CDR3aa
TRBV27,NA,NA,TRBJ2-5,TGTGCCAGCAGACACTCCCCTAGGGGGTTCCAAGAGACCCAGTACTTC,CASRHSPRGFQETQYF
TRBV4-1,few,NA,TRBJ1-5,TGCGCCAGCAGCCAAGTACAGGGACGGAATAGCAATCAGCCCCAGCATTTT,CASSQVQGRNSNQPQHF
TRBV29-1,few,TRBD1,TRBJ2-1,TGCAGCGTCATAACAGGGGTACAATCTTTGCATGAGCAGTTCTTC,CSVITGVQSLHEQFF
TRBV19,few,NA,TRBJ2-7,TGTGCCAGTAGTGTACCAGGGACGACCGCTGGGGTAGTCTTC,CASSVPGTTAGVVF
TRBV28,NA,TRBD2,TRBJ2-2,TGTGCCAGCAGCCTTCTAAGAGCGGGAGTTGCCGGGGAGCTGTTTTTT,CASSLLRAGVAGELFF
TRBV11-2,NA,TRBD2,TRBJ2-1,TGTGCCAGCAGGTTAATCCTTTCTAGCGGGAGGAATGAGCAGTTCTTC,CASRLILSSGRNEQFF
TRBV28,NA,TRBD2,TRBJ2-5,TGTGCCAGCAGTGGGAAAGCGGGAGCGTTAGAGACCCAGTACTTC,CASSGKAGALETQYF
TRBV7-9,NA,TRBD2,TRBJ2-3,TGTGCCAGCAGCTTTGGGACTAGCGGTAGCACAGATACGCAGTATTTT,CASSFGTSGSTDTQYF
TRBV29-1,NA,NA,TRBJ2-3,TGCAGCGTGCTAGCGATCCTGGGGACAGATACGCAGTATTTT,CSVLAILGTDTQYF
TRBV2,NA,NA,TRBJ1-2,TGTGCCAGCAGTGACGAGGGAAGCTATGGCTACACCTTC,CASSDEGSYGYTF
TRBV10-3,NA,NA,TRBJ2-7,TGTGCCACCAACGGCGCTTACGAGCAGTACTTC,CATNGAYEQYF
TRBV27,once,NA,TRBJ1-1,TGTGCCAGCAGTTTAGGAGGGAACACTGAAGCTTTCTTT,CASSLGGNTEAFF
TRBV11-2,NA,NA,TRBJ2-7,TGTGCCAGCAGCTCAAACTACGAGCAGTACTTC,CASSSNYEQYF
TRBV29-1,few,TRBD2,TRBJ2-1,TGCAGCGGATCGAGGACTAGCGGGAGTTCCTACAATGAGCAGTTCTTC,CSGSRTSGSSYNEQFF
TRBV28,NA,NA,TRBJ2-7,TGTGCCAGCAGTTCCTCCCCGGGTGAAAGCTACGAGCAGTACTTC,CASSSSPGESYEQYF
TRBV28,NA,NA,TRBJ2-7,TGTGCCACGGGTATCAACGAGCAGTACTTC,CATGINEQYF
TRBV5-1,NA,TRBD2,TRBJ2-7,TGCGCCAGCAGCTTGGATAGCGGGTACTCCTACGAGCAGTACTTC,CASSLDSGYSYEQYF
TRBV5-1,NA,NA,TRBJ1-2,TGCGCCAGCAGCTTGGGGGTAGTTGGAGCTAACTATGGCTACACCTTC,CASSLGVVGANYGYTF
TRBV7-2,once,NA,TRBJ1-4,TGTGCCAGCAGCCTTGGACTGACTTCAAATGAAAAACTGTTTTTT,CASSLGLTSNEKLFF
TRBV7-3,NA,TRBD2,TRBJ2-7,TGTGCCAGCAGCCCACAGGCGGGGGGTGCCGAGCAGTACTTC,CASSPQAGGAEQYF
TRBV12-5,few,TRBD2,TRBJ2-1,TGTGCTAGTGGTTCATCCGGGACTAGCGGGGCCAATGAGCAGTTCTTC,CASGSSGTSGANEQFF
TRBV11-2,NA,TRBD2,TRBJ2-7,TGTGCCAGCAGCTCCCGATGGCGGACTAGCGGGAGTTACGAGCAGTACTTC,CASSSRWRTSGSYEQYF
TRBV4-2,few,TRBD1,TRBJ1-5,TGTGCCAGCAGCCTAAACCCGACAGGGTGGGTAAGCAATCAGCCCCAGCATTTT,CASSLNPTGWVSNQPQHF
TRBV5-1,NA,TRBD1,TRBJ1-1,TGCGCCAGCAGCAGCGGGACAGGGGGGAACACTGAAGCTTTCTTT,CASSSGTGGNTEAFF
TRBV19,NA,NA,TRBJ2-5,TGTGCCAGTAGTATTCTGGGAGAGACCCAGTACTTC,CASSILGETQYF
TRBV27,NA,TRBD1,TRBJ2-3,TGTGCCAGCAGTAAAAACAGGGGGCTTGCAGATACGCAGTATTTT,CASSKNRGLADTQYF
TRBV18,few,TRBD2,TRBJ2-2,TGTGCCAGCTCACCAAGAGCGGGAACGGGCACCGGGGAGCTGTTTTTT,CASSPRAGTGTGELFF
TRBV7-3,once,TRBD2,TRBJ2-1,TGTGCCAGCGCGAGCGGGAGGGCCTACAATGAGCAGTTCTTC,CASASGRAYNEQFF
TRBV28,hyperexpanded,TRBD2,TRBJ2-3,TGTGCCAGCAGTTTACTAGCGGGAGGGACGACAGATACGCAGTATTTT,CASSLLAGGTTDTQYF
TRBV11-3,NA,TRBD1,TRBJ2-2,TGTGCCAGCAGCTTAGGACAGGGAGCCGGGGAGCTGTTTTTT,CASSLGQGAGELFF
TRBV7-9,NA,NA,TRBJ2-2,TGTGCCAGCAGCTTAAGGAGGGGGCCTACGAACACCGGGGAGCTGTTTTTT,CASSLRRGPTNTGELFF